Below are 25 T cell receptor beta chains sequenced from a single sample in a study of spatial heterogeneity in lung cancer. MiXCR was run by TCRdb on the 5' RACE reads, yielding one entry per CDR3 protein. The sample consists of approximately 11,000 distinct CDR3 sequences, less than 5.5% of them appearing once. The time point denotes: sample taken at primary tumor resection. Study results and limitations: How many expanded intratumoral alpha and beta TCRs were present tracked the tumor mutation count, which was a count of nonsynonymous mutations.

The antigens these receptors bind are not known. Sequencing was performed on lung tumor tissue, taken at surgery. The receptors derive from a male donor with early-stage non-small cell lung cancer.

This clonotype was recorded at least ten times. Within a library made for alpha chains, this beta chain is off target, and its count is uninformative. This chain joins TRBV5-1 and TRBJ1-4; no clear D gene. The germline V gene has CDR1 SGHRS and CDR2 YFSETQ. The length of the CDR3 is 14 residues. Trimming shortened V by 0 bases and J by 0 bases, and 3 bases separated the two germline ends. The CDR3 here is CASSLDSTNEKLFF. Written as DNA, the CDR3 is TGCGCCAGCAGCTTGGATTCAACTAATGAAAAACTGTTTTTT.

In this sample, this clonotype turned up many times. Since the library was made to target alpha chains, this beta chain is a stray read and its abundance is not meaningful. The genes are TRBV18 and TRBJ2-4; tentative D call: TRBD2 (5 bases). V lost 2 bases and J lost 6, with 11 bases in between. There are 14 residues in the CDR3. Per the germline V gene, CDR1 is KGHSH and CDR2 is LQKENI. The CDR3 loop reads CASSPSGKRNIQYF. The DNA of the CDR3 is TGTGCCAGCTCACCAAGCGGCAAGAGAAACATTCAGTACTTC.

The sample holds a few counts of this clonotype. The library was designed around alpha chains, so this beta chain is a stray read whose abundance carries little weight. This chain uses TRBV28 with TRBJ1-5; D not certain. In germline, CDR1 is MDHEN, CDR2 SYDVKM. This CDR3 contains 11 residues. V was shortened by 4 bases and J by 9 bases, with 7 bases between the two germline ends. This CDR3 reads CASSSVRPQHF. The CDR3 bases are TGTGCCAGCAGTTCCGTACGGCCCCAGCATTTT.

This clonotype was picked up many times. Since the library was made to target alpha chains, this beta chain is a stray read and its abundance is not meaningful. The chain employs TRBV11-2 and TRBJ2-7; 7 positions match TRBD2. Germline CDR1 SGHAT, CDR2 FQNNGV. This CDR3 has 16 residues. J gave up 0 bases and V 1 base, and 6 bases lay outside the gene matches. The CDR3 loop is CASSLVRGDGSYEQYF. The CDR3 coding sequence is TGTGCCAGCAGCTTAGTCCGGGGGGACGGCTCCTACGAGCAGTACTTC.

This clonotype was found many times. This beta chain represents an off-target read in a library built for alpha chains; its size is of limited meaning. The CDR3 region is CASSIQGGDTQYF. CDR3 in DNA: TGTGCCAGCAGCATCCAGGGGGGAGATACGCAGTATTTT. The chain is built from TRBV9 and TRBJ2-3, with D possibly TRBD1 on 7 matching bases. The germline V and J ends were trimmed by 4 bases and 5 bases, with 11 bases remaining between them. Germline CDR1 is SGDLS and CDR2 is YYNGEE. The CDR3 is 13 residues long.

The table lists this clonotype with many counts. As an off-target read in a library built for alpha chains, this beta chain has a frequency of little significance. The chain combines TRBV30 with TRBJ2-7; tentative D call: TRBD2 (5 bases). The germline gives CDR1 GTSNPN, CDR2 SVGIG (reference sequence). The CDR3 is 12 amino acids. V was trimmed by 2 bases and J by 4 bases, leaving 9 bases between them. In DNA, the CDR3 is TGTGCCTGGAGTCGTACGGGGTACGAGCAGTACTTC. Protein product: CAWSRTGYEQYF.

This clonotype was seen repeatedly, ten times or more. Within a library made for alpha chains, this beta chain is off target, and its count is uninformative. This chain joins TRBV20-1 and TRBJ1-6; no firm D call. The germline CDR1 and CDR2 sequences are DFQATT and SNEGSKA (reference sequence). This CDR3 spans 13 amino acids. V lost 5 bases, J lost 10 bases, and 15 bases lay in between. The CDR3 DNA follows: TGCAGTGCTCTCCGGGGAGGAAGCTCACCCCTCCACTTT. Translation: CSALRGGSSPLHF.

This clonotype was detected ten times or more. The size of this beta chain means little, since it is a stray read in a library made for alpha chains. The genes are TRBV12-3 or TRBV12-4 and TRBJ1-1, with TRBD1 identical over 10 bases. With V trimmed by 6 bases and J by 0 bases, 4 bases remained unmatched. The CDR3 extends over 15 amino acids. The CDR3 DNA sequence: TGTGCCAGCAGGAGACAGGGGGCCGTGAACACTGAAGCTTTCTTT. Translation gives CASRRQGAVNTEAFF.

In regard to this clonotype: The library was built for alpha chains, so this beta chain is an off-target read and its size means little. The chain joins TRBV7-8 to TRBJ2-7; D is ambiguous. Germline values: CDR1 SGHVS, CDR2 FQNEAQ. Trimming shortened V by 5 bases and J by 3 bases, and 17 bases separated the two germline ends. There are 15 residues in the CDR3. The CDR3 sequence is CASSPITGPLYEQYF. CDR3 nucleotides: TGTGCCAGCAGCCCGATCACGGGTCCGCTCTACGAGCAGTACTTC.

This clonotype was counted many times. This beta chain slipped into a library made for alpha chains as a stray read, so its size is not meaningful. The CDR3 coding sequence is TGCAGTGCCCCAGAGATGGGGAGAATGAACACTGAAGCTTTCTTT. It encodes CSAPEMGRMNTEAFF. The gene calls are TRBV20-1 and TRBJ1-1, with D hard to call. Deletions cut 6 bases from V and 0 bases from J, with 17 bases between. CDR3 length equals 15 residues. From germline, CDR1 is DFQATT and CDR2 SNEGSKA (reference sequence).

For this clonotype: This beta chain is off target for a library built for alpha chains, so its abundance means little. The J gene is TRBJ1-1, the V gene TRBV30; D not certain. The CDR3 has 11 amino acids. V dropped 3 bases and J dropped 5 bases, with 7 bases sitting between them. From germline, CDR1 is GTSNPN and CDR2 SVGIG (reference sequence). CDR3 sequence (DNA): TGTGCCTGGAGCTCGGGGACTGAAGCTTTCTTT. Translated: CAWSSGTEAFF.

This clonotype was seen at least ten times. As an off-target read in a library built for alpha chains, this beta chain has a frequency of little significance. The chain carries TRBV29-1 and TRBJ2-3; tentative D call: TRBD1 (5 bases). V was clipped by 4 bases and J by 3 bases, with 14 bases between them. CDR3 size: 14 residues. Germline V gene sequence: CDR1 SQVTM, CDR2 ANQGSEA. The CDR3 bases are TGCAGCGTTGGCAAGGGTTCAGGGACAGATACGCAGTATTTT. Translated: CSVGKGSGTDTQYF.

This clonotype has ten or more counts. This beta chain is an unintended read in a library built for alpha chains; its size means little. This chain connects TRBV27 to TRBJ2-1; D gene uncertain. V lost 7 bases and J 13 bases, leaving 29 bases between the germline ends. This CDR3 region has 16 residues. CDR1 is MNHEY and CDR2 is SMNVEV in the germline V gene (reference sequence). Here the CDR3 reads CASILAALNFLVSQFF. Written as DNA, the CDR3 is TGTGCCAGCATCCTTGCGGCCCTAAACTTCTTAGTTTCTCAGTTCTTC.

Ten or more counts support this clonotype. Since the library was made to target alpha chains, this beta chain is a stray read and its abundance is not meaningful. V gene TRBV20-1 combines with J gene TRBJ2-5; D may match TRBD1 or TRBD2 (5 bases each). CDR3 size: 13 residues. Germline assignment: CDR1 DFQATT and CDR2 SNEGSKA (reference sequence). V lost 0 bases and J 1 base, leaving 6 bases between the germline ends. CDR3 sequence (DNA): TGCAGTGCTAGAGAGGGGGTCCAAGAGACCCAGTACTTC. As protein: CSAREGVQETQYF.

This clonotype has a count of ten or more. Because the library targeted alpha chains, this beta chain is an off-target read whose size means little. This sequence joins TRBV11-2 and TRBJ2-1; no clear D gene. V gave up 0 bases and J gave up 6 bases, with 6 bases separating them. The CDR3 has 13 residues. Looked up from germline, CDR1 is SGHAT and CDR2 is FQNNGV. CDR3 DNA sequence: TGTGCCAGCAGCTTAGATCTCCCCAATGAGCAGTTCTTC. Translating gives CASSLDLPNEQFF.

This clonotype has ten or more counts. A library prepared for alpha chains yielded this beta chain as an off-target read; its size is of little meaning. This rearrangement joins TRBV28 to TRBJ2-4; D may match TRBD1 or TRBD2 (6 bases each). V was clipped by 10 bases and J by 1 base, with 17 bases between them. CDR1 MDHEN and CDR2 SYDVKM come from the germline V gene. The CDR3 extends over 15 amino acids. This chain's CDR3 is CAIKPGGGAKNIQYF. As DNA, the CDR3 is TGTGCCATCAAGCCCGGAGGGGGGGCCAAAAACATTCAGTACTTC.

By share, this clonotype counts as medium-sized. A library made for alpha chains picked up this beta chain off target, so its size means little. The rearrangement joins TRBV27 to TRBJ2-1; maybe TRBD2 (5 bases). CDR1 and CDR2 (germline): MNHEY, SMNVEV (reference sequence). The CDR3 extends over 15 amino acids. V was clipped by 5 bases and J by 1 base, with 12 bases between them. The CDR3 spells CASSHGVRSYNEQFF. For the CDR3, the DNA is TGTGCCAGCAGTCACGGGGTGCGGTCCTACAATGAGCAGTTCTTC.

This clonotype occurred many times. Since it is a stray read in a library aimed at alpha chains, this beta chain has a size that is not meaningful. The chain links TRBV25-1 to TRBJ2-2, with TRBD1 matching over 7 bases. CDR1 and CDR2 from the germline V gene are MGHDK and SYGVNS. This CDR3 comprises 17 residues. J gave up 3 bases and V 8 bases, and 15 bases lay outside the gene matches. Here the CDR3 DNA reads TGTGCCAGCGTCTACTTTCGGGACAGAGTCTACACCGGGGAGCTGTTTTTT. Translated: CASVYFRDRVYTGELFF.

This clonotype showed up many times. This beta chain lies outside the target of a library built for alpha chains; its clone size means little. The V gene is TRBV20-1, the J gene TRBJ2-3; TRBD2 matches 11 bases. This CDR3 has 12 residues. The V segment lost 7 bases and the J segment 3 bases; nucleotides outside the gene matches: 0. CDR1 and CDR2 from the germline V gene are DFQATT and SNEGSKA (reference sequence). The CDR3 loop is CSGTSGTDTQYF. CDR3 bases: TGCAGTGGGACTAGCGGGACAGATACGCAGTATTTT.

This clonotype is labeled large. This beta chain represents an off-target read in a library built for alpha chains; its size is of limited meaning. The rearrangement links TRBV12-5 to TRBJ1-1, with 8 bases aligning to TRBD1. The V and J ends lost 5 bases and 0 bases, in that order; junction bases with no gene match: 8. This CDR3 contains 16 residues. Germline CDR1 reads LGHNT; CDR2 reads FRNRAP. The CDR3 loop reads CASGPGQGRMNTEAFF. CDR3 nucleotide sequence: TGTGCTAGTGGTCCAGGACAGGGTCGCATGAACACTGAAGCTTTCTTT.

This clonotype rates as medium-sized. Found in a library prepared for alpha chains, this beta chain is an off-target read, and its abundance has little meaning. The CDR3 nucleotides read TGTGCCAGCAGCTTGAGACTAGCGGGAGTATCCGGGGAGCTGTTTTTT. This codes for CASSLRLAGVSGELFF. The chain recombines TRBV5-4 with TRBJ2-2; 12 bases align to TRBD2. Germline trimming cut 1 base from V and 6 bases from J; bases unmatched to any gene: 4. The CDR3 consists of 16 residues. The germline V gene encodes CDR1 SGHNT and CDR2 YYREEE (reference sequence).

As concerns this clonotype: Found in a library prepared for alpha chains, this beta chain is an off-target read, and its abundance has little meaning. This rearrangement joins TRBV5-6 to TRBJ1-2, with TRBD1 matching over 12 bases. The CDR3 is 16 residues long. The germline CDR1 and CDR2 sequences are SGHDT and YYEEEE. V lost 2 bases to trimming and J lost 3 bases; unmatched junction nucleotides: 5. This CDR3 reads CASSLLGQGADYGYTF. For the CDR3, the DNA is TGTGCCAGCAGCTTATTGGGACAGGGGGCGGACTATGGCTACACCTTC.

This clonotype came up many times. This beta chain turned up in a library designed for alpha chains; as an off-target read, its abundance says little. Here the CDR3 DNA reads TGTGCCACCTCGGACCGAACCTATAATTCACCCCTCCACTTT. This translates into CATSDRTYNSPLHF. This chain links TRBV15 with TRBJ1-6; D is uncertain. V shed 8 bases and J shed 2 bases, with 10 bases lying between them. The germline CDR1 and CDR2 sequences are LNHNV and YYDKDF (reference sequence). This CDR3 is built from 14 residues.

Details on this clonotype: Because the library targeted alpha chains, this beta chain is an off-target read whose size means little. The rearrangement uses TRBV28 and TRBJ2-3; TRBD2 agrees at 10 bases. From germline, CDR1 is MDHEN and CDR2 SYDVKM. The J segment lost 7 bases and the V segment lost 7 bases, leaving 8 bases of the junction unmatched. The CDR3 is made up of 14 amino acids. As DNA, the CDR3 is TGTGCCAGCATAGAAGCGGGAGGGCCGAATACGCAGTATTTT. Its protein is CASIEAGGPNTQYF.

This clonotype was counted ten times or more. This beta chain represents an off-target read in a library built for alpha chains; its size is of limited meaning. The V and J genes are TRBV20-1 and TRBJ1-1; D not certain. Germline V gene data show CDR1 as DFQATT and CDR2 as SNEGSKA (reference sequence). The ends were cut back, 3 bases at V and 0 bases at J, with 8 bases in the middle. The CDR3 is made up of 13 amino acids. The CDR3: CSASSAVNTEAFF. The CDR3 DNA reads TGCAGTGCTAGTTCGGCAGTGAACACTGAAGCTTTCTTT.